The clone carrying this T cell receptor beta chain was observed once. Its specificity is unknown. These data come from a study of siplizumab effects on memory and regulatory T cells. Study findings and constraints: The majority of clones, roughly 80-95% of proliferating CD4+ or CD8+ clones, lacked an assignable naive or memory phenotype. The suppressive capacity of proliferating Tregs from siplizumab cultures remained unconfirmed.

Sequencing used immunoSEQ multiplex PCR; TCRdb keeps in-frame clones, though not all of them. The sample shows some 96,000 clones, about nine tenths of them seen only once. The germline gives CDR1 SGHTA, CDR2 FQGNSA. Trimming cost V 5 bases and J 2 bases, with 15 bases left between them. This CDR3 contains 16 residues. This TCR derives from a human donor in good health. Specimen: CD4+ T cells sorted from blood. V and J are TRBV7-2 and TRBJ1-4; D unresolved. In DNA form, the CDR3 reads TGTGCCAGCAGCCCCTCGAGCCTGGGGACTAATGAAAAACTGTTTTTT. Its protein product is CASSPSSLGTNEKLFF.